Listed below are T cell receptor beta chains from one sample, sequenced in a study of blood T cell repertoires in COVID-19. The repertoire was sequenced with immunoSEQ multiplex PCR; TCRdb's copy has only in-frame clones and lacks some. The sample includes about 320,000 clones, 89% seen only once; the top ten take roughly 6.5%. The specimen sequenced was peripheral blood. Every receptor here comes from a man aged 18 to 29 who had recovered from COVID-19. CDR3s include the opening cysteine and the closing phenylalanine or tryptophan. The order of the fields is J gene, V gene, clone size, D gene, CDR3 protein, CDR3 DNA. D genes are given only for firm matches. Only some rows state a clone size, as once, few, many or a class for expanded clones.

TRBJ1-5 | TRBV5-6 | . | TRBD1 | CASSNRGVGNQPQHF | TGTGCCAGCAGCAACAGGGGCGTCGGCAATCAGCCCCAGCATTTT
TRBJ2-7 | TRBV11-2 | . | . | CASSPRGADAPGEQYF | TGTGCCAGCAGCCCTCGGGGAGCGGACGCCCCGGGCGAGCAGTACTTC
TRBJ2-3 | TRBV27 | . | . | CASSPGGRYTDTQYF | TGTGCCAGCAGCCCAGGGGGGAGGTACACAGATACGCAGTATTTT
TRBJ1-1 | TRBV3-1/TRBV3-2 | . | . | CASSQVRAREAFF | TGTGCCAGCAGCCAAGTGAGGGCCAGGGAAGCTTTCTTT
TRBJ2-5 | TRBV9 | . | TRBD2 | CASSVGAGGLGETQYF | TGTGCCAGCAGCGTTGGAGCGGGGGGCCTTGGGGAGACCCAGTACTTC
TRBJ2-7 | TRBV7-2 | . | TRBD2 | CASSLIRASGAYEQYF | TGTGCCAGCAGCTTAATCCGGGCTAGCGGGGCCTACGAGCAGTACTTC
TRBJ2-5 | TRBV7-3 | . | . | CASSLTGVSETQYF | TGTGCCAGCAGCTTAACAGGGGTCTCGGAGACCCAGTACTTC
TRBJ2-7 | TRBV3-1/TRBV3-2 | . | . | CASSQSVLSYEQYF | TGTGCCAGCAGCCAATCAGTTCTCTCCTACGAGCAGTACTTC
TRBJ2-2 | TRBV30 | . | . | CAWFRVAGELFF | TGTGCCTGGTTCAGGGTGGCCGGGGAGCTGTTTTTT
TRBJ2-5 | TRBV28 | . | TRBD2 | CASSDTLATQETQYF | TGTGCCAGCAGTGATACACTAGCGACCCAAGAGACCCAGTACTTC
TRBJ2-5 | TRBV4-1 | . | TRBD2 | CASSPPLAGGQETQYF | TGCGCCAGCAGCCCACCACTAGCGGGGGGCCAAGAGACCCAGTACTTC
TRBJ2-2 | TRBV19 | . | . | CASSIVLSAGELFF | TGTGCCAGTAGTATAGTGCTCAGTGCCGGGGAGCTGTTTTTT
TRBJ2-7 | TRBV2 | . | TRBD2 | CASRPRPGGEQYF | TGTGCCAGCAGGCCGCGGCCGGGGGGAGAGCAGTACTTC
TRBJ1-2 | TRBV15 | . | . | CATSRDPNYGYTF | TGTGCCACCAGCAGAGATCCGAACTATGGCTACACCTTC
TRBJ1-1 | TRBV7-8 | . | . | CASSFMTGSNTEAFF | TGTGCCAGCAGCTTTATGACAGGTTCGAACACTGAAGCTTTCTTT
TRBJ2-1 | TRBV24-1 | once | TRBD2 | CATSPRATSGDNEQFF | TGTGCCACCAGCCCCCGGGCGACTAGCGGGGACAATGAGCAGTTCTTC
TRBJ1-2 | TRBV12-3/TRBV12-4 | once | . | CARDTTNSHGYTF | TGTGCCAGAGACACCACCAATAGTCATGGCTACACCTTC
TRBJ2-3 | TRBV7-3 | . | . | CASSPRGLVPDTQYF | TGTGCCAGCAGCCCAAGGGGCCTAGTTCCAGATACGCAGTATTTT
TRBJ1-2 | TRBV9 | . | . | CASSATPGERANYGYTF | TGTGCCAGCAGCGCCACTCCAGGGGAAAGAGCTAACTATGGCTACACCTTC
TRBJ2-1 | TRBV19 | . | . | CASSPRDSINEQFF | TGTGCCAGTAGTCCCCGGGACTCGATCAATGAGCAGTTCTTC
TRBJ1-4 | TRBV6-5 | many | TRBD1 | CASSETGDFWEKLFF | TGTGCCAGCAGCGAGACAGGGGATTTTTGGGAAAAACTGTTTTTT
TRBJ2-1 | TRBV27 | . | TRBD1 | CASSPGTGRDEQFF | TGTGCCAGCAGTCCCGGGACAGGGAGGGATGAGCAGTTCTTC
TRBJ1-1 | TRBV19 | once | TRBD1 | CASRGAKTGPNTEAFF | TGTGCCAGTAGAGGGGCTAAGACAGGGCCCAACACTGAAGCTTTCTTT
TRBJ1-5 | TRBV14 | . | TRBD1 | CASSQDQGTGNQPQHF | TGTGCCAGCAGCCAAGATCAGGGGACAGGGAATCAGCCCCAGCATTTT
TRBJ1-5 | TRBV9 | . | . | CASSAEAGGPQHF | TGTGCCAGCAGCGCCGAGGCCGGCGGGCCCCAGCATTTT
TRBJ2-7 | TRBV7-9 | . | . | CASSPGGPFYEQYF | TGTGCCAGCAGCCCTGGAGGACCGTTCTACGAGCAGTACTTC
TRBJ1-1 | TRBV11-2 | . | TRBD1 | CASSLDSDRGWNTEAFF | TGTGCCAGCAGCTTAGATTCAGACAGGGGTTGGAACACTGAAGCTTTCTTT
TRBJ1-5 | TRBV30 | . | TRBD1 | CAWSLGTGDQPQHF | TGTGCCTGGAGTCTCGGGACAGGGGACCAGCCCCAGCATTTT
TRBJ2-3 | TRBV3-1/TRBV3-2 | few | . | CASSLLGPRGTDTQYF | TGTGCCAGCAGCCTCCTCGGGCCCCGCGGGACAGATACGCAGTATTTT
TRBJ2-1 | TRBV18 | . | . | CASSPPGQYNEQFF | TGTGCCAGCTCACCACCAGGACAGTACAATGAGCAGTTCTTC
TRBJ2-1 | TRBV7-8 | . | TRBD2 | CASSLPSGGDSSYNEQFF | TGTGCCAGCAGCTTGCCTAGCGGGGGGGACAGCTCCTACAATGAGCAGTTCTTC
TRBJ1-4 | TRBV30 | . | . | CAWSQANANEKLFF | TGTGCCTGGAGTCAGGCAAATGCTAATGAAAAACTGTTTTTT
TRBJ2-5 | TRBV6-2/TRBV6-3 | . | TRBD2 | CASSAQRGQETQYF | TGTGCCAGCAGTGCCCAGCGGGGGCAAGAGACCCAGTACTTC
TRBJ2-1 | TRBV27 | . | TRBD2 | CASSLSQREWEWEQFF | TGTGCCAGCAGTTTATCGCAGCGGGAGTGGGAATGGGAGCAGTTCTTC
TRBJ1-1 | TRBV5-1 | once | . | CASSLSSNGATEAFF | TGCGCCAGCAGCTTGAGTAGTAATGGGGCCACTGAAGCTTTCTTT
TRBJ1-6 | TRBV2 | . | . | CASRASGGYNSPLHF | TGTGCCAGCAGGGCGAGCGGCGGATATAATTCACCCCTCCACTTT
TRBJ2-1 | TRBV5-1 | . | TRBD1 | CASSPGTGGANEQFF | TGCGCCAGCAGCCCAGGGACAGGGGGCGCGAATGAGCAGTTCTTC
TRBJ1-2 | TRBV2 | . | TRBD1 | CASSGTGGRYGYTF | TGTGCCAGCAGTGGGACAGGGGGGAGGTATGGCTACACCTTC
TRBJ1-6 | TRBV18 | . | . | CASSPLADLDSPLHF | TGTGCCAGCTCACCACTTGCGGATCTCGATTCACCCCTCCACTTT
TRBJ2-5 | TRBV18 | . | . | CASSPISTPMYF | TGTGCCAGCTCACCAATATCAACTCCCATGTACTTC
TRBJ2-3 | TRBV11-2 | . | . | CASSLALATDTQYF | TGTGCCAGCAGCTTAGCACTAGCTACAGATACGCAGTATTTT
TRBJ2-3 | TRBV10-1 | . | TRBD1 | CASRGQGTDTQYF | TGCGCCAGCAGGGGACAGGGGACAGATACGCAGTATTTT
TRBJ2-1 | TRBV2 | . | . | CASSAGGARNEQFF | TGTGCCAGCAGTGCAGGCGGGGCCAGGAATGAGCAGTTCTTC
TRBJ2-7 | TRBV27 | . | TRBD2 | CASSLTSGPSKQYF | TGTGCCAGCAGTTTGACTAGCGGGCCCTCTAAGCAGTACTTC
TRBJ2-3 | TRBV4-1 | . | TRBD2 | CASSPQTSAITDTQYF | TGCGCCAGCAGCCCCCAGACTAGCGCGATCACAGATACGCAGTATTTT
TRBJ2-2 | TRBV13 | . | . | CASSSRGTGELFF | TGTGCCAGCAGCTCCAGGGGCACCGGGGAGCTGTTTTTT
TRBJ1-1 | TRBV6-2/TRBV6-3 | . | TRBD1 | CASSSLDRGRGQAFF | TGTGCCAGCAGTTCTCTCGACAGGGGGAGAGGACAAGCTTTCTTT
TRBJ1-1 | TRBV6-5 | . | . | CASGQPLTEAFF | TGTGCCAGCGGGCAGCCGCTTACTGAAGCTTTCTTT
TRBJ1-4 | TRBV5-4 | . | . | CASSSRSAATNEKLFF | TGTGCCAGCAGCTCCCGTAGTGCTGCAACTAATGAAAAACTGTTTTTT
TRBJ2-7 | TRBV19 | . | . | CASSMWDTNRRSYEQYF | TGTGCCAGTAGTATGTGGGACACCAACCGGAGGTCCTACGAGCAGTACTTC
TRBJ1-1 | TRBV4-1 | . | TRBD1 | CASSHRQGLNTEAFF | TGCGCCAGCAGCCATAGACAGGGGTTGAACACTGAAGCTTTCTTT
TRBJ1-1 | TRBV6-5 | . | . | CASGTGVYMAFF | TGTGCCAGCGGTACAGGAGTATACATGGCTTTCTTT
TRBJ1-5 | TRBV19 | . | . | CASSIDWQSNQPQHF | TGTGCCAGTAGTATAGATTGGCAGTCCAATCAGCCCCAGCATTTT
TRBJ2-1 | TRBV9 | . | . | CASSPEGDFYNEQFF | TGTGCCAGCAGCCCCGAAGGGGACTTCTACAATGAGCAGTTCTTC
TRBJ1-6 | TRBV2 | . | . | CASSAGPNIYNSPLHF | TGTGCCAGCAGCGCGGGACCCAACATCTATAATTCACCCCTCCACTTT
TRBJ1-2 | TRBV6-5 | . | TRBD1 | CASRPGDRVRGYTF | TGTGCCAGCAGACCGGGGGACAGGGTGCGTGGCTACACCTTC
TRBJ1-2 | TRBV19 | . | . | CASSIDHGNYGYTF | TGTGCCAGTAGTATAGATCACGGTAACTATGGCTACACCTTC